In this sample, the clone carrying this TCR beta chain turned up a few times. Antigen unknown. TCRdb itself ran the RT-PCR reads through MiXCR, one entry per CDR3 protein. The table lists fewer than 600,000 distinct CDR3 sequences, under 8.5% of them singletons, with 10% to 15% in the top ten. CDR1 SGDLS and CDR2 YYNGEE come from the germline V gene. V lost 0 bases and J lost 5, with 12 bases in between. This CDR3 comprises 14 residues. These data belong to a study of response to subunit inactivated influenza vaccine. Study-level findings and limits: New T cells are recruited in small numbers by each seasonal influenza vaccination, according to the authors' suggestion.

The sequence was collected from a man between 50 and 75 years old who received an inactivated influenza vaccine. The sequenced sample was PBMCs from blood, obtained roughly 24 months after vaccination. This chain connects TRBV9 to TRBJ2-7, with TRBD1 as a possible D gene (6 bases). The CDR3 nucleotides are TGTGCCAGCAGCGTAGATCACAGGGTGGACGAGCAGTACTTC. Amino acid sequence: CASSVDHRVDEQYF. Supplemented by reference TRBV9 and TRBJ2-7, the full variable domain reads DSGVTQTPKHLITATGQRVTLRCSPRSGDLSVYWYQQSLDQGLQFLIQYYNGEERAKGNILERFSAQQFPDLHSELNLSSLELGDSALYFCASSVDHRVDEQYFGPGTRLTVT.